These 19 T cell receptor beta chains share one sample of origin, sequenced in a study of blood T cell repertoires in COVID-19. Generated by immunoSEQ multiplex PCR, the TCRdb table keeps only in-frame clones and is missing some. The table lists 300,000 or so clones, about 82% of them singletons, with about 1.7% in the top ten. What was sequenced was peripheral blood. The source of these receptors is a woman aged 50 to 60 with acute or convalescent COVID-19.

Here the CDR3 reads CASSVDSPVGGSGKGEQYF. As DNA, the CDR3 is TGTGCCAGCAGCGTAGATTCGCCTGTGGGGGGTAGCGGGAAGGGCGAGCAGTACTTC. V is TRBV9 and J is TRBJ2-7; 8 nucleotides align to TRBD2. Losses at the gene ends were 0 bases for V and 6 bases for J; bases not matched to a gene: 20. This CDR3 comprises 19 residues. Germline V CDR1 and CDR2: SGDLS, YYNGEE. Filled out from reference TRBV9 and TRBJ2-7, the complete variable domain reads DSGVTQTPKHLITATGQRVTLRCSPRSGDLSVYWYQQSLDQGLQFLIQYYNGEERAKGNILERFSAQQFPDLHSELNLSSLELGDSALYFCASSVDSPVGGSGKGEQYFGPGTRLTVT.

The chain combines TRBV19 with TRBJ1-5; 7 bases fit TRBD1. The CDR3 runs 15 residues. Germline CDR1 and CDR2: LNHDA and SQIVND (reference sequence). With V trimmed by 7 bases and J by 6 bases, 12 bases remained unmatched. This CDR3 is CASTRTHRGGQPQHF. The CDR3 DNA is TGTGCCAGTACTCGAACCCACAGGGGAGGTCAGCCCCAGCATTTT.

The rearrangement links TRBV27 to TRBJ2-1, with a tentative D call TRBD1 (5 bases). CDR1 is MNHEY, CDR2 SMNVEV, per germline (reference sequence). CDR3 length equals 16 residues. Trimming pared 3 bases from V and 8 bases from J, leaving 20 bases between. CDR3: CASSFRRSGPKDEQFF. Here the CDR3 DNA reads TGTGCCAGCAGTTTTCGAAGGTCAGGGCCAAAAGATGAGCAGTTCTTC.

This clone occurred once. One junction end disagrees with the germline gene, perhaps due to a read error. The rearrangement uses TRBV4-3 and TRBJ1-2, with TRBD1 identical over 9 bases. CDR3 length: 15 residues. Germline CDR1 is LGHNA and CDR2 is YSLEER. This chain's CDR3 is CTSSQDRGTGTGYTF. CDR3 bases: TGCACCAGCAGCCAAGATCGAGGGACAGGGACTGGCTACACCTTC.

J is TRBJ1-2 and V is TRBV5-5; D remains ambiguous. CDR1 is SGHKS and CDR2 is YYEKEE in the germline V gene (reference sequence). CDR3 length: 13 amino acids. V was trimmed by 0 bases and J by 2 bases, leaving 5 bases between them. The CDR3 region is CASSLALNYGYTF. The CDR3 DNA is TGTGCCAGCAGCTTGGCCTTGAACTATGGCTACACCTTC. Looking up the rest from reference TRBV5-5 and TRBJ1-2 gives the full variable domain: DAGVTQSPTHLIKTRGQQVTLRCSPISGHKSVSWYQQVLGQGPQFIFQYYEKEERGRGNFPDRFSARQFPNYSSELNVNALLLGDSALYLCASSLALNYGYTFGSGTRLTVV.

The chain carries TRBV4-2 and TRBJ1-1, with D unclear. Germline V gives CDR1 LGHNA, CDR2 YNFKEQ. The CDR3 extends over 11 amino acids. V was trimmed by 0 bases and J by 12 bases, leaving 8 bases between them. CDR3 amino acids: CASSQDEQTFF. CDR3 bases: TGTGCCAGCAGCCAAGATGAACAAACTTTCTTT.

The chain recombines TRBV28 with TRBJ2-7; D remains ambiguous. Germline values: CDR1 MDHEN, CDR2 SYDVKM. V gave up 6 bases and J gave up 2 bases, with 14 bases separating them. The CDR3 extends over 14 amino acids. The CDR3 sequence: CASRLPRAPYEQYF. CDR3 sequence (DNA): TGTGCCAGCAGACTTCCTCGTGCCCCCTACGAGCAGTACTTC.

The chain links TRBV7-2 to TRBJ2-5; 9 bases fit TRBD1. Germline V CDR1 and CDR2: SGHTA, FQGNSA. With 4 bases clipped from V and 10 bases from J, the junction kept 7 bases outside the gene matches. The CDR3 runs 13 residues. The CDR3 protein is CASSSPGQGGQYF. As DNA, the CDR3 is TGTGCCAGCAGCTCCCCGGGACAGGGTGGCCAGTACTTC. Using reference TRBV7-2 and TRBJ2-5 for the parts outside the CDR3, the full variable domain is GAGVSQSPSNKVTEKGKDVELRCDPISGHTALYWYRQSLGQGLEFLIYFQGNSAPDKSGLPSDRFSAERTGGSVSTLTIQRTQQEDSAVYLCASSSPGQGGQYFGPGTRLLVL.

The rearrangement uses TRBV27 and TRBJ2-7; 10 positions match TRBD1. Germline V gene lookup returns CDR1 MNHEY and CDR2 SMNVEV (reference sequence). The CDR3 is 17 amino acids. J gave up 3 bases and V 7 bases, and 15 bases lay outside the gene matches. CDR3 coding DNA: TGTGCCAGCACCGGGACAGGGGCCTCCAGTGGGCTCTACGAGCAGTACTTC. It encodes CASTGTGASSGLYEQYF.

CDR3 in amino acids: CASGTSGFYEQYF. The DNA for the CDR3 is TGTGCCAGTGGGACTAGCGGGTTCTACGAGCAGTACTTC. The chain couples TRBV7-8 to TRBJ2-7; 12 bases align to TRBD2. CDR1 SGHVS and CDR2 FQNEAQ come from the germline V gene. CDR3 size: 13 residues. V lost 9 bases to trimming and J lost 3 bases; unmatched junction nucleotides: 3. The full variable domain, with the rest looked up from reference TRBV7-8 and TRBJ2-7, is GAGVSQSPRYKVAKRGQDVALRCDPISGHVSLFWYQQALGQGPEFLTYFQNEAQLDKSGLPSDRFFAERPEGSVSTLKIQRTQQEDSAVYLCASGTSGFYEQYFGPGTRLTVT.

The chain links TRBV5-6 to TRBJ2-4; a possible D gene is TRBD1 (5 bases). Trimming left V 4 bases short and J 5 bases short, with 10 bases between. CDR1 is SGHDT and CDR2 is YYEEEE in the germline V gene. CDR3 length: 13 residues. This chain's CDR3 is CASSVVGENIQYF. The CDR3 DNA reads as TGTGCCAGCAGCGTGGTAGGGGAAAACATTCAGTACTTC.

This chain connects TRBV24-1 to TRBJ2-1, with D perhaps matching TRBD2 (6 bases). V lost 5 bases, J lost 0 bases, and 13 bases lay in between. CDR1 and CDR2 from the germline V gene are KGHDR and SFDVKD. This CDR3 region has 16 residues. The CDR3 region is CATSAGAGISYNEQFF. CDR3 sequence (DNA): TGTGCCACCAGTGCGGGAGCGGGTATCTCCTACAATGAGCAGTTCTTC.

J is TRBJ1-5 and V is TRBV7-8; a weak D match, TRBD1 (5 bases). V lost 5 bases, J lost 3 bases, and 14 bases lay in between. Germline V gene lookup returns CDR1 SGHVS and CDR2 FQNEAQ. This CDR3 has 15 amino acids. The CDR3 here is CASSPSDSLNQPQHF. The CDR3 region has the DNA TGTGCCAGCAGCCCATCTGACAGCCTCAATCAGCCCCAGCATTTT.

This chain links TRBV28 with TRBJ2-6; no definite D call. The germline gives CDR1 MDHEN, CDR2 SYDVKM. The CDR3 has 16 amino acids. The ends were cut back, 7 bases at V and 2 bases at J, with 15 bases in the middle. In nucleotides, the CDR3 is TGTGCCAGCACCCCCCCCCGAGTTGCTGGGGCCAACGTCCTGACTTTC. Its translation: CASTPPRVAGANVLTF. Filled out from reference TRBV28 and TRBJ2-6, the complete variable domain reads DVKVTQSSRYLVKRTGEKVFLECVQDMDHENMFWYRQDPGLGLRLIYFSYDVKMKEKGDIPEGYSVSREKKERFSLILESASTNQTSMYLCASTPPRVAGANVLTFGAGSRLTVL.

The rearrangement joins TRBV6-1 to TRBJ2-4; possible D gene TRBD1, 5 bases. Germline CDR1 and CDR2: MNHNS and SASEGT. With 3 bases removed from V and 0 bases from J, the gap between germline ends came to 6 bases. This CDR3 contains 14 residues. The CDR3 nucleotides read TGTGCCAGCAGTGAGGGGCTAGCCAAAAACATTCAGTACTTC. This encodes CASSEGLAKNIQYF.

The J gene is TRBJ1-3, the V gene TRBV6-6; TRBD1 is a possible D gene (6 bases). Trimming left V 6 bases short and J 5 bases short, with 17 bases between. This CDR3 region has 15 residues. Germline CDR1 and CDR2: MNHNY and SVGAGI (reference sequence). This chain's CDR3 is CASRPGTPVRNTIYF. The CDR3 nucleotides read TGTGCCAGCAGGCCCGGGACACCCGTCAGAAACACCATATATTTT.

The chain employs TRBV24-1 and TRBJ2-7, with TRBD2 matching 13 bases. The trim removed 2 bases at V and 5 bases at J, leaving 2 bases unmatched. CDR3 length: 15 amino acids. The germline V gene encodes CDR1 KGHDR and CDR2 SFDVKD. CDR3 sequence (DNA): TGTGCCACCAGTGATTCCGGGACTAGCGGGGACGAGCAGTACTTC. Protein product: CATSDSGTSGDEQYF.

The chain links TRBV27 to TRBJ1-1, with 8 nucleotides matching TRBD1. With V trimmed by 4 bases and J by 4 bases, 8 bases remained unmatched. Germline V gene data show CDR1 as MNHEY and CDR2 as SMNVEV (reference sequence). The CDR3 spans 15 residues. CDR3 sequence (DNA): TGTGCCAGCAGTTCCCATAGCACAGGGGGCACTGAAGCTTTCTTT. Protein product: CASSSHSTGGTEAFF.

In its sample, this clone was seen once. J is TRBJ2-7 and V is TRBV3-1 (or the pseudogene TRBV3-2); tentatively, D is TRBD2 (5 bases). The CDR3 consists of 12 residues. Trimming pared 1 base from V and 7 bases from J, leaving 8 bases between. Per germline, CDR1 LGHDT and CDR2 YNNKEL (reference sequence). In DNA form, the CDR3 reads TGTGCCAGCAGCCAAGGCCCGGGGGAGCAGTACTTC. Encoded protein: CASSQGPGEQYF.